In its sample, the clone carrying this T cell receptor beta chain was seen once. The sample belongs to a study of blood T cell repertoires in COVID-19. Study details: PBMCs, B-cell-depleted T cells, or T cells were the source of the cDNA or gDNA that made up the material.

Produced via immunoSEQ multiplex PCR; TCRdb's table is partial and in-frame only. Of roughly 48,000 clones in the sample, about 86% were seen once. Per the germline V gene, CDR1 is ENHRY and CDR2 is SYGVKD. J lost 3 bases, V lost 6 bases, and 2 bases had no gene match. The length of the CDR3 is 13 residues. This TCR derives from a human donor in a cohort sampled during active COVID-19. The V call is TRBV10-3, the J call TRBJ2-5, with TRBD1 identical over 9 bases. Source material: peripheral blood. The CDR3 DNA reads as TGTGCCATCAGGGGGACAGGGAAAGAGACCCAGTACTTC. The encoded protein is CAIRGTGKETQYF.